A selection of T cell receptor beta chains follows, all from one sample in a study of blood T cell repertoires in COVID-19. The protocol was immunoSEQ multiplex PCR, while the TCRdb copy is restricted to in-frame clones and leaves out a portion. The sample yields approximately 170,000 clones, 75% to 90% seen once. Input material: peripheral blood. The receptors were sampled from a man aged 25-40 years with acute or convalescent COVID-19. Each CDR3 is given with its conserved first and last residue. D genes are given only for firm matches. A row's size may be missing; if present it is once, few, many or a size class.

clone_size	v_call	d_call	j_call	cdr3_nt	cdr3_aa
NA	TRBV7-2	NA	TRBJ2-1	TGTGCCAGCAGCCCCCAGTTGGATGAGCAGTTCTTC	CASSPQLDEQFF
NA	TRBV3-1/TRBV3-2	TRBD2	TRBJ2-1	TGTGCCAGCAGCCGTACCGGGACTAGTTCTACGGATGAGCAGTTCTTC	CASSRTGTSSTDEQFF
NA	TRBV6-5	NA	TRBJ1-1	TGCGCCGCGCAAAAATCTACTGAAGCTTTCTTT	CAAQKSTEAFF
few	TRBV2	NA	TRBJ2-3	TGTGCCAGCAGTGATAATCGTCTAGTTTCGAGTGGCACAGATACGCAGTATTTT	CASSDNRLVSSGTDTQYF
NA	TRBV28	TRBD1	TRBJ1-2	TGTGCCAGCAACTCAGGGGGCCATGGCTACACCTTC	CASNSGGHGYTF
NA	TRBV3-1/TRBV3-2	NA	TRBJ2-1	TGTGCCAGCAGCCAAGATAGGAGTCAGTTCTTC	CASSQDRSQFF
NA	TRBV3-1/TRBV3-2	TRBD1	TRBJ1-5	TGTGCCAGCAGCCAGACGACAGGGGCACCCAATCAGCCCCAGCATTTT	CASSQTTGAPNQPQHF
NA	TRBV7-2	NA	TRBJ1-5	TGTGCCAGCAGCTCTACTTGGGGCAGGGGAAATCAGCCCCAGCATTTT	CASSSTWGRGNQPQHF
NA	TRBV18	NA	TRBJ1-5	TGTGCCAGCTCACCAGTCCAGGCCGTTAATCAGCCCCAGCATTTT	CASSPVQAVNQPQHF
once	TRBV6-5	TRBD1	TRBJ2-7	TGTGCCACAAACGTGAGACAGGGAACCTACGAGCAGTACTTC	CATNVRQGTYEQYF
NA	TRBV10-3	TRBD1	TRBJ1-1	TGTGCCATCAAGACCGGGACAGGGGAGGATACTGAAGCTTTCTTT	CAIKTGTGEDTEAFF
once	TRBV10-2	TRBD2	TRBJ2-3	TGCGCCATCTCGGGGCTAGCGGGGGCGCCGGATACGCAGTATTTT	CAISGLAGAPDTQYF
NA	TRBV5-1	TRBD1	TRBJ2-1	TGCGCCAGCAGCATCGGGACAGTTACTGGCAATGAGCAGTTCTTC	CASSIGTVTGNEQFF
NA	TRBV28	TRBD1	TRBJ2-4	TGTGCCAGCACCCCGACAGGGTCCACAAACATTCAGTACTTC	CASTPTGSTNIQYF
once	TRBV7-2	NA	TRBJ1-3	TGTGCCAGCAGCCTCCCGGTGTTCGGAAACACCATATATTTT	CASSLPVFGNTIYF
NA	TRBV5-1	TRBD1	TRBJ2-7	TGCGCCAGCAGCTTGCTCGGGACAGGGTCCTACGAGCAGTACTTC	CASSLLGTGSYEQYF
NA	TRBV2	NA	TRBJ1-6	TGTGCCAGCAGAGGAGACAGAGCCTCCAATTCACCCCTCCACTTT	CASRGDRASNSPLHF
NA	TRBV5-1	NA	TRBJ2-6	TGCGCCAGCAGCCCCAGGGCTGGGGCCAACGTCCTGACTTTC	CASSPRAGANVLTF
NA	TRBV15	NA	TRBJ2-3	TGTGCCACCCGGCCGGGCCCAGGGGATACGCAGTATTTT	CATRPGPGDTQYF
NA	TRBV9	NA	TRBJ2-7	TGTGCCAGCAGCGCGGGACAAGAAACCTACGAGCAGTACTTC	CASSAGQETYEQYF
NA	TRBV6-5	TRBD1	TRBJ2-2	TGTGCCAGCAGTTATAAGGGACAGGGAGCCGGGGAGCTGTTTTTT	CASSYKGQGAGELFF
NA	TRBV27	NA	TRBJ2-7	TGTGCCAGCAGCCTAGGGACATACTACGAGCAGTACTTC	CASSLGTYYEQYF
NA	TRBV28	TRBD1	TRBJ1-1	TGTGCCAGCAGTTTCGGTGGACAGGGGGGGACTGAAGCTTTCTTT	CASSFGGQGGTEAFF
few	TRBV10-3	TRBD1	TRBJ1-1	TGTGCCATCAGAGGGACAGCCACTGAAGCTTTCTTT	CAIRGTATEAFF
NA	TRBV18	TRBD1	TRBJ1-2	TGTGCCAGCTCACCACCCGACAGGGTTGGCTACACCTTC	CASSPPDRVGYTF
NA	TRBV5-1	NA	TRBJ1-4	TGCGCCAGCAGCCCGACAGCAACTAATGAAAAACTGTTTTTT	CASSPTATNEKLFF
NA	TRBV27	TRBD2	TRBJ2-5	TGTGCCAGCAGTTTGGCGGGAGGGCTCGGAGAGACCCAGTACTTC	CASSLAGGLGETQYF
NA	TRBV3-1/TRBV3-2	TRBD1	TRBJ1-5	TGTGCCAGCAGCCAACGCAGTACAGGGGTGTCGCAGCCCCAGCATTTT	CASSQRSTGVSQPQHF
NA	TRBV28	TRBD1	TRBJ1-2	TGTGCCAGCAGAAATGACAGGGTCGGTGGCTACACCTTC	CASRNDRVGGYTF
NA	TRBV29-1	TRBD2	TRBJ2-1	TGCAGCGTTGGAGGACTAGCGGGAGTGTCGAATGAGCAGTTCTTC	CSVGGLAGVSNEQFF
once	TRBV5-4	NA	TRBJ1-1	TGTGCCAGCAGCTTCGGAGGTCCAATGAACACTGAAGCTTTCTTT	CASSFGGPMNTEAFF